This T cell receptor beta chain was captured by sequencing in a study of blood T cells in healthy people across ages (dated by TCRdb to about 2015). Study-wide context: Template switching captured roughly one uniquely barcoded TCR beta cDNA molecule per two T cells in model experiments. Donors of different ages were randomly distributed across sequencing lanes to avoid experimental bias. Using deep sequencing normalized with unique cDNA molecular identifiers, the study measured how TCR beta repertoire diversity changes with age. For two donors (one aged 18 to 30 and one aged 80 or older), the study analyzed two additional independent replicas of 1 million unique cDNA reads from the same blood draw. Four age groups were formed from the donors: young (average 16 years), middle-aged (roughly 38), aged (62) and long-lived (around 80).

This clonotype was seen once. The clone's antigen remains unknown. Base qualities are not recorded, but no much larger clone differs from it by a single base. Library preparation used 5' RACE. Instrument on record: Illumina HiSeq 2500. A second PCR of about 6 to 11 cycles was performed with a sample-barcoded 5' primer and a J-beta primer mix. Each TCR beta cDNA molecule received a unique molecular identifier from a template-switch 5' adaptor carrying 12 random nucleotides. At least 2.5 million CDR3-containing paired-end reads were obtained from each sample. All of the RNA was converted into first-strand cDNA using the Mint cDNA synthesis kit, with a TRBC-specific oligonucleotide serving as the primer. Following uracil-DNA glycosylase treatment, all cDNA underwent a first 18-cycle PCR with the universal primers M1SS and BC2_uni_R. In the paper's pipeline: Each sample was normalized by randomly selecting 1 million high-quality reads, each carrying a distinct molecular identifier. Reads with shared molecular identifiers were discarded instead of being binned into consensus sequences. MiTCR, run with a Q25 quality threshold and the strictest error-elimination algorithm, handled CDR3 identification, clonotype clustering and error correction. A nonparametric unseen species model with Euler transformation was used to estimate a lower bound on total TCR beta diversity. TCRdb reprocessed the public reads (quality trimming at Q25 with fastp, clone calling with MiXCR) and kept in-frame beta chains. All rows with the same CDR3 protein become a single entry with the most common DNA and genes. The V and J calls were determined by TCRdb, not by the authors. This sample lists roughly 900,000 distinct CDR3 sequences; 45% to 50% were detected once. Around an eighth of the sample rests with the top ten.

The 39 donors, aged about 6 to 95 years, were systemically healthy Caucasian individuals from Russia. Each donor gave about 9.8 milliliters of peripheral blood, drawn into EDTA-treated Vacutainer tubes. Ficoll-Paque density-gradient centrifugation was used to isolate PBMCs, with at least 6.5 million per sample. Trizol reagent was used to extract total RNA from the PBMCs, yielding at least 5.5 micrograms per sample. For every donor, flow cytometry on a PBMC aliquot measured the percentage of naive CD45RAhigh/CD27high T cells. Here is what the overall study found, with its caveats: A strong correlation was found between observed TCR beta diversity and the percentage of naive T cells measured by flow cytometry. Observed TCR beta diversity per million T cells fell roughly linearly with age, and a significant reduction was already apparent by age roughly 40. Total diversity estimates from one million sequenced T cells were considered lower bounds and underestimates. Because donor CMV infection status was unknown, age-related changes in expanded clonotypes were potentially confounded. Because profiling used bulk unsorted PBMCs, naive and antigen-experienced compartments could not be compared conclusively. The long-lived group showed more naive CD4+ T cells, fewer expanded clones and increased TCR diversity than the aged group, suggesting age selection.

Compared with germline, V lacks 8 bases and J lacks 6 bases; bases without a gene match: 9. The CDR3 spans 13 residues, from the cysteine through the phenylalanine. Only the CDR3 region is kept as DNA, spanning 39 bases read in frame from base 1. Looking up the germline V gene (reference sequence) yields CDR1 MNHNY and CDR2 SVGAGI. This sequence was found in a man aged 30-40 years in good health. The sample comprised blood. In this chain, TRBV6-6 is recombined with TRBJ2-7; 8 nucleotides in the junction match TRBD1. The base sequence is TGTGCCAGCTTTAGGACAGGGAGCTGCGAGCAGTACTTC. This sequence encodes CASFRTGSCEQYF.